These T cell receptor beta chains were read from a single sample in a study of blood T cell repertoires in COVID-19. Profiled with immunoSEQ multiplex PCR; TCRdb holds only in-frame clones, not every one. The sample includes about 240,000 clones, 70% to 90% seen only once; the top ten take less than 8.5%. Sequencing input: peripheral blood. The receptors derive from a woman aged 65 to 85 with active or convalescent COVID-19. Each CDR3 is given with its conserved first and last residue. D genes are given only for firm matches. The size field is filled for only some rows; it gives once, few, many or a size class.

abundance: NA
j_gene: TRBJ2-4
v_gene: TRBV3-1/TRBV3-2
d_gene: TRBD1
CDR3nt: TGTGCCAGCAGCCAGGACAGGGACATTCAGTACTTC
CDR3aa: CASSQDRDIQYF

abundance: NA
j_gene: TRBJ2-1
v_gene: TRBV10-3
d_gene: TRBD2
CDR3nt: TGTGCCATCAGGGGGTTTAGGACTAGCGACAATGAGCAGTTCTTC
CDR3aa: CAIRGFRTSDNEQFF

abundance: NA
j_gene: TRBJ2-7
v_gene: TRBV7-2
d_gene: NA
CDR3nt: TGTGCCAGCAGCTTTTCCGTCTACGAGCAGTACTTC
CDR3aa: CASSFSVYEQYF

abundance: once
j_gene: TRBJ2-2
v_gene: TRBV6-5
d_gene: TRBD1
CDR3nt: TGTGCCAGCAGAACCGGGACAGGGACCACCGGGGAGCTGTTTTTT
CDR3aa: CASRTGTGTTGELFF

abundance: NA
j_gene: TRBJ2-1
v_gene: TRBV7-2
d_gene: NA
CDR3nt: TGTGCCAGCAGACACGGGGGAGTCAATGAGCAGTTCTTC
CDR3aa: CASRHGGVNEQFF

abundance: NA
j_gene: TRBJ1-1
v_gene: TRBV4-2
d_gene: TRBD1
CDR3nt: TGTGCCAGCAGCGGGTATGGTATAACAGGGGGCCTTGAAGCTTTCTTT
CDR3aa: CASSGYGITGGLEAFF

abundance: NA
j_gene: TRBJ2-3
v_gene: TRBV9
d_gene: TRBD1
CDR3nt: TGTGCCAGCAGCGCCACACAGGGGTCAGATACGCAGTATTTT
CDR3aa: CASSATQGSDTQYF

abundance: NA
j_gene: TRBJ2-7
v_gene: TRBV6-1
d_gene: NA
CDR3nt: TGTGCCAGCAGTGAACGCGGCTACGAGCAGTACTTC
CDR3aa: CASSERGYEQYF

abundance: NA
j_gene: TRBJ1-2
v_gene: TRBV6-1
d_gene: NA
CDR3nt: TGTGCCAGCAGTGAGGTACGGGGCTACACCTTC
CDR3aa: CASSEVRGYTF

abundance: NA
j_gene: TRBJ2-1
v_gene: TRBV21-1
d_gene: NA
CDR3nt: TGTGCCAGCAGCAGCCGGGGACAGACCTCCTACAATGAGCAGTTCTTC
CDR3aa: CASSSRGQTSYNEQFF

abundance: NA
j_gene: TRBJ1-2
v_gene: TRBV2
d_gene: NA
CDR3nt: TGTGCCAGCAGGGGTCCAGGTGAACTCTATGGCTACACCTTC
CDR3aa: CASRGPGELYGYTF

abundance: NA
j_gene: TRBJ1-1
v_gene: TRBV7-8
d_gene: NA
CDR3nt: TGTGCCAGCAGCCCCCGCGGGGCTTTGGCCACTGAAGCTTTCTTT
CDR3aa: CASSPRGALATEAFF

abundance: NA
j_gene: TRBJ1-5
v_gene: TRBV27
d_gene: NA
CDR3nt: TGTGCCAGCAGTTTATCGTTCGGGAGAAATCAGCCCCAGCATTTT
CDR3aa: CASSLSFGRNQPQHF

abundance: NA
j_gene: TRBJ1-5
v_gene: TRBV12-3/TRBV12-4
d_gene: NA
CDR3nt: TGTGCCAGCAGTTTACGAAGGGGTCAGCCCCAGCATTTT
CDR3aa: CASSLRRGQPQHF

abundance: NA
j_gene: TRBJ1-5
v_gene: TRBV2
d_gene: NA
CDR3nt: TGTGCCAGCAAAGAGGGGACAAATAGCAATCAGCCCCAGCATTTT
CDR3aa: CASKEGTNSNQPQHF

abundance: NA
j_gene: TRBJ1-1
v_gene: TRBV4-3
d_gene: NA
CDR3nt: TGCGCCAGCAGCCAAAATGGACTGTTACGGGAGGACACTGAAGCTTTCTTT
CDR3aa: CASSQNGLLREDTEAFF

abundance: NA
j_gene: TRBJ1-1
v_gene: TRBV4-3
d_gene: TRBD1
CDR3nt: TGCGCCAGCAGAAGGGGGCTGGACACTGAAGCTTTCTTT
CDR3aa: CASRRGLDTEAFF

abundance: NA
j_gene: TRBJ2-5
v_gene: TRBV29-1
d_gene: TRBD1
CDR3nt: TGCAGCGTCGTGGACAGGGCCGGTGTGGAGACCCAGTACTTC
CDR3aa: CSVVDRAGVETQYF

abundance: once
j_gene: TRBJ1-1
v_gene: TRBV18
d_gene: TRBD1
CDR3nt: TGTGCCAGCTCTTTAACCGTACAGGGGGCGCAGGGTGAAGCTTTCTTT
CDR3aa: CASSLTVQGAQGEAFF

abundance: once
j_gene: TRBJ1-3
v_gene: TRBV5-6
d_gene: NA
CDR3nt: TGTGCCAGCAGCTTGGGGGCAGGCCGCTCTGGAAACACCATATATTTT
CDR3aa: CASSLGAGRSGNTIYF

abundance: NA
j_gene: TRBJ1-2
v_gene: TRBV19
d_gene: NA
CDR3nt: TGTGCCAGTAGTCCCCCTAGTTATGGCTACACCTTC
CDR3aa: CASSPPSYGYTF

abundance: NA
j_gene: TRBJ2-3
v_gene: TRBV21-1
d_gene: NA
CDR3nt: TGTGCCAGCAGCCTCTGGAACAGGGGGACAGATACGCAGTATTTT
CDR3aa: CASSLWNRGTDTQYF

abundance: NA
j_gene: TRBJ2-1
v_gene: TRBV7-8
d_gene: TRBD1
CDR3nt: TGTGCCAGCAGCCATCCCGGGACAGGGCCCTACAATGAGCAGTTCTTC
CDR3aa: CASSHPGTGPYNEQFF

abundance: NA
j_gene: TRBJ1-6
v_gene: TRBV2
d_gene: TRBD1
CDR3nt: TGTGCCAGCATTCCTACAGGGGTCCTTAATTCACCCCTCCACTTT
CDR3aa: CASIPTGVLNSPLHF

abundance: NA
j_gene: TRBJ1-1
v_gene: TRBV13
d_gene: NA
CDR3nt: TGTGCCAGCAGCGCGTTCGGTATGAACACTGAAGCTTTCTTT
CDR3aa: CASSAFGMNTEAFF

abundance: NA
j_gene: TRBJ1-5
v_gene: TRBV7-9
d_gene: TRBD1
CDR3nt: TGTGCCAGCAGCGGACAGGGATGGAGCAATCAGCCCCAGCATTTT
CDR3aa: CASSGQGWSNQPQHF

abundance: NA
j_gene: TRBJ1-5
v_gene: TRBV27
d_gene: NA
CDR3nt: TGTGCCAGCAGTCGAAACAGTTTGGGCAATCAGCCCCAGCATTTT
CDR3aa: CASSRNSLGNQPQHF

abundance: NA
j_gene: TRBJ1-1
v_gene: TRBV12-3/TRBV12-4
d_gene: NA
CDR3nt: TGTGCCAGCAGTTTAACAGCCAACACTGAAGCTTTCTTT
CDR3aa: CASSLTANTEAFF

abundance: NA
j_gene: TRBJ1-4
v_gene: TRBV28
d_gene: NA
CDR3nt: TGTGCCAGCCGAAAAGGGGGTGAAAAACTGTTTTTT
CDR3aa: CASRKGGEKLFF

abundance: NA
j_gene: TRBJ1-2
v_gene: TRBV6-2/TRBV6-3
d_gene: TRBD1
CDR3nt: TGTGCCAGCAGTTACCCGGGACAGGGGAGCTATGGCTACACCTTC
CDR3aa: CASSYPGQGSYGYTF

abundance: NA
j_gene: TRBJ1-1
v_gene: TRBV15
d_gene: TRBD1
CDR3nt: TGTGCCACCAGCCCAGCCCAGGGGGCTTCTGGGAAAGCTTTCTTT
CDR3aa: CATSPAQGASGKAFF

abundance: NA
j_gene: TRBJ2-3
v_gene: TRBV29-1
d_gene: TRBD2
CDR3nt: TGCAGCCCCCGACTAGCGGGGGCCGGGGATACGCAGTATTTT
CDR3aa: CSPRLAGAGDTQYF

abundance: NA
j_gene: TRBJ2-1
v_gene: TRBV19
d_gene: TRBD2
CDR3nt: TGTGCCACCCAAAGCGGGGGGTCCTACAATGAGCAGTTCTTC
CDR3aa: CATQSGGSYNEQFF

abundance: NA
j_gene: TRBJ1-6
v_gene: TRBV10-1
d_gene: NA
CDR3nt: TGCGCCAGCAGTGAACAGGGTTCACCCCTCCACTTT
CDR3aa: CASSEQGSPLHF

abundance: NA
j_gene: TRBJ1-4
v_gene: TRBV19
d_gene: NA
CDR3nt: TGTGCCAGTAGCAGTAGGGGAGGAGAAAAACTGTTTTTT
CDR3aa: CASSSRGGEKLFF

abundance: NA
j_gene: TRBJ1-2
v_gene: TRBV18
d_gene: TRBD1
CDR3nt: TGTGCCAGCTCAACCTACAGGGGGCAAGGGGGTTCTAACTATGGCTACACCTTC
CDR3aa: CASSTYRGQGGSNYGYTF

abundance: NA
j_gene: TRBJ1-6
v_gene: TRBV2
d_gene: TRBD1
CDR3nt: TGTGCCAGCAGGCGAGGGACAGAGCATATTTCACCCCTCCACTTT
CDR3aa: CASRRGTEHISPLHF

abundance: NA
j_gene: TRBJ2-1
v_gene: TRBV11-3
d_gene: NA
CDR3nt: TGTGCCAGCAGCCTGTCTGCGGTGAGCTCCTACAATGAGCAGTTCTTC
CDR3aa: CASSLSAVSSYNEQFF

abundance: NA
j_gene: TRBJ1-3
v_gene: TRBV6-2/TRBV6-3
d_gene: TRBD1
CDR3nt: TGTGCCAGCAGTCGACCCGGGACAGACTCTGGAAACACCATATATTTT
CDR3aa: CASSRPGTDSGNTIYF

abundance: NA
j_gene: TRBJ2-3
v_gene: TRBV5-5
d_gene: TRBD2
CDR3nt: TGTGCCAGCAGGACTAGCGGCACAGATACGCAGTATTTT
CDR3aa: CASRTSGTDTQYF

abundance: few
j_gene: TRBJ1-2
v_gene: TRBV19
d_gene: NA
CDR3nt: TGTGCCAGTTCGAGGGCCGAGGTGGCTAACTATGGCTACACCTTC
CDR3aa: CASSRAEVANYGYTF

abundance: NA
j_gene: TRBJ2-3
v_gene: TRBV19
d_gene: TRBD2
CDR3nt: TGTGCCAGTAGTGCCCGACTAGCGGGGTTCTCAGATACGCAGTATTTT
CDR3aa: CASSARLAGFSDTQYF

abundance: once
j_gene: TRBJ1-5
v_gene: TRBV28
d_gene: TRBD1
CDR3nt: TGTGCCAGCAGTCCCGGGACAGGGAGACAGCCCCAGCATTTT
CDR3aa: CASSPGTGRQPQHF

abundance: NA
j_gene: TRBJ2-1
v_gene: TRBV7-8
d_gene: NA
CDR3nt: TGTGCCGGGGGGGCCATGGACAATGAGCAGTTCTTC
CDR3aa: CAGGAMDNEQFF

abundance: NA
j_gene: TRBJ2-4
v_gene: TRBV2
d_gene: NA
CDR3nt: TGTGCCAGCAGTGAAAGGAGGAACATTCAGTACTTC
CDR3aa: CASSERRNIQYF

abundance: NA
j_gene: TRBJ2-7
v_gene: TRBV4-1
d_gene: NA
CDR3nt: TGCGCCAGCAGCCAAGAACAGGACCGCTACGAGCAGTACTTC
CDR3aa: CASSQEQDRYEQYF

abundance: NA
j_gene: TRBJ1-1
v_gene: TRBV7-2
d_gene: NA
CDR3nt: TGTGCCAGCAGCCCTAGCGGAAGCAACACTGAAGCTTTCTTT
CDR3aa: CASSPSGSNTEAFF

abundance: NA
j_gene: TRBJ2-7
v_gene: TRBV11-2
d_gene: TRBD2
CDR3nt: TGTGCCAGCAGACCAAGCGGGGGGCTCTCCTACGAGCAGTACTTC
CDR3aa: CASRPSGGLSYEQYF

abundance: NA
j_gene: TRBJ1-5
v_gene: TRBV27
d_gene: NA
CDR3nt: TGTGCCAGCAAGGACAGATCCAATCAGCCCCAGCATTTT
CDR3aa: CASKDRSNQPQHF

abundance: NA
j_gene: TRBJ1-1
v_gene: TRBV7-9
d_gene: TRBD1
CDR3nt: TGTGCCAGCAGCTCAACTCTCCAGGGGGCCTGGACTGAAGCTTTCTTT
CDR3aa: CASSSTLQGAWTEAFF

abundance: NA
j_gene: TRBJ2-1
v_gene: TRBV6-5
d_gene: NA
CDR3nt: TGTGCCAGCAGTTACCGATACGACAGCAATGAGCAGTTCTTC
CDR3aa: CASSYRYDSNEQFF

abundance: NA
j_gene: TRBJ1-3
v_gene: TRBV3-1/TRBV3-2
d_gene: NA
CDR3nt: TGTGCCAGCAGCCAAATACGCGGCGGAAACACCATATATTTT
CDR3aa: CASSQIRGGNTIYF

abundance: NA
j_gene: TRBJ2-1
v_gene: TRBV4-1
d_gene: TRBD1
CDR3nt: TGCGCCAGCAGCCTTAAAATGGGACAGGTTCAGTGGGAGCAGTTCTTC
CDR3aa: CASSLKMGQVQWEQFF

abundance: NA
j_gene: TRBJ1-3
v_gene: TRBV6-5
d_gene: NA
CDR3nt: TGTGCCAGCAGTCTTGGACACGGAGCTGGAAACACCATATATTTT
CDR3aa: CASSLGHGAGNTIYF

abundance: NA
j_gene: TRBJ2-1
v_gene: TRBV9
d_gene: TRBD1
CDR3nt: TGTGCCAGCAGCCGCTCGACAGGGGGCTACAATGAGCAGTTCTTC
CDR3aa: CASSRSTGGYNEQFF

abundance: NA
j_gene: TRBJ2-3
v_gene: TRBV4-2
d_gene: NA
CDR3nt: TGTGCCAGCAGCCGTAGTGGCGACTTGCTAGTTACGCAGTATTTT
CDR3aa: CASSRSGDLLVTQYF

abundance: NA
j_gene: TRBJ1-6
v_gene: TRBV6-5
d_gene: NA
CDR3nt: TGTGCCAGCAGTTACTCCCCGGGGGGGCAAAATTCACCCCTCCACTTT
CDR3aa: CASSYSPGGQNSPLHF

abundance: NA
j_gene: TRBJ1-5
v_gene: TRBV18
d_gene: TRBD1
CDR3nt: TGTGCCAGCTCAGGGACAGGGGGGAGCAATCAGCCCCAGCATTTT
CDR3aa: CASSGTGGSNQPQHF

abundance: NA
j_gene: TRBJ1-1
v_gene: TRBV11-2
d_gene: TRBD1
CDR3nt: TGTGCCAGCAGCTTACGGCTTGTCGGGACAGGGGGCCCAGGGGCTGAAGCTTTCTTT
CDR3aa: CASSLRLVGTGGPGAEAFF